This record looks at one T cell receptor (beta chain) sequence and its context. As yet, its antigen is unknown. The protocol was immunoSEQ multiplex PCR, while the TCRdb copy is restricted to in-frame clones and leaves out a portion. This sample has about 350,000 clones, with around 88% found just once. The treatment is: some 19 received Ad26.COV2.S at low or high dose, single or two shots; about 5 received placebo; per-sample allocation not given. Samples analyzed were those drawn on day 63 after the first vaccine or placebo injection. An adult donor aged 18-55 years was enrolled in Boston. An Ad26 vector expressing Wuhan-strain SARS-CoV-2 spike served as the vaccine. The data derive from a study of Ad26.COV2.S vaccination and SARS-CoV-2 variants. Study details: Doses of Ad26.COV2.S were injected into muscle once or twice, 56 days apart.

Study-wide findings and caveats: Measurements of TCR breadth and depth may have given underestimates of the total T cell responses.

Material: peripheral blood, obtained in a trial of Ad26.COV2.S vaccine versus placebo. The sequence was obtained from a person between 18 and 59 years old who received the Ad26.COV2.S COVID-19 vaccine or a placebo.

The CDR3 nucleotides are TGTGCCAGCAGCTTTAGCAGATCCTACGAGCAGTACTTC. This codes for CASSFSRSYEQYF. The chain is built from TRBV13 and TRBJ2-7; unclear D gene. CDR3 length: 13 residues. The germline V and J ends were trimmed by 3 bases and 1 base, with 7 bases remaining between them. Germline values: CDR1 PRHDT, CDR2 FYEKMQ (reference sequence).